One sample yielded the 19 T cell receptor beta chains listed below, sequenced in a study of cytomegalovirus exposure and HLA in healthy donors. Both 60 Vbeta primers and 13 Jbeta primers went into the PCR. Data came from immunoSEQ multiplex PCR; TCRdb stores just in-frame clones and leaves some out. This table has about 140,000 clones, roughly 86% appearing once. Sequencing was performed on PBMCs. These receptors were taken from a man between 18 and 35 years old in good health and CMV-seropositive.

CDR3 sequence (DNA): TGCGCCAGCAGCCAAGTAGAGGGCGTTTCAGAGACCCAGTACTTC. Translation: CASSQVEGVSETQYF. The V gene is TRBV4-1, the J gene TRBJ2-5; tentatively, D is TRBD2 (5 bases). Germline V gene data show CDR1 as MGHRA and CDR2 as YSYEKL. The V gene lost 1 base and the J gene lost 4 bases, with 13 bases spanning the gap. The CDR3 runs to 15 residues.

V is TRBV4-2 and J is TRBJ2-7; TRBD1 aligns across 10 bases. After removal of 0 bases from V and 5 bases from J, the junction contained 4 bases not matched to a gene. The CDR3 extends over 15 amino acids. CDR1 and CDR2 (germline): LGHNA, YNFKEQ. The CDR3 is CASSQEGQGFNEQYF. The CDR3 nucleotides read TGTGCCAGCAGCCAAGAGGGACAGGGGTTCAACGAGCAGTACTTC.

This clone was counted only a few times. The CDR3 DNA is TGTGCCAGCAGCTCCAGGGGTGGGGAATGGTGGGACACAGATACGCAGTATTTT. It yields the protein CASSSRGGEWWDTDTQYF. The V gene is TRBV7-2, the J gene TRBJ2-3; TRBD1 might be the D (6 bases). The CDR3 is made up of 18 amino acids. Deletions cut 4 bases from V and 2 bases from J, with 22 bases between. The V gene's germline CDR1 is SGHTA and CDR2 FQGNSA.

This chain joins TRBV4-1 and TRBJ2-7; D gene ambiguous. The V gene lost 3 bases and the J gene lost 2 bases, with 11 bases spanning the gap. CDR1 is MGHRA, CDR2 YSYEKL, per germline. The CDR3 has 14 residues. The CDR3 spells CASSQGYTPYEQYF. As DNA, the CDR3 is TGCGCCAGCAGCCAGGGCTATACCCCCTACGAGCAGTACTTC.

The rearrangement uses TRBV5-6 and TRBJ2-1, with 11 bases fitting TRBD2. J lost 8 bases, V lost 4 bases, and 8 bases had no gene match. Germline V gene sequence: CDR1 SGHDT, CDR2 YYEEEE. The CDR3 sequence is 15 residues long. The chain's CDR3 is CASSPLAGGGYEQFF. CDR3 coding DNA: TGTGCCAGCAGCCCGCTAGCGGGAGGCGGCTATGAGCAGTTCTTC.

The chain has TRBV5-1 and TRBJ2-5; a weak D match, TRBD1 (5 bases). The V end was cut by 2 bases, the J end by 2 bases, with 16 bases between. Germline V gene lookup returns CDR1 SGHRS and CDR2 YFSETQ. This CDR3 contains 16 residues. CDR3 coding DNA: TGCGCCAGCAGCTTACGACAGCCCTGGGTACAAGAGACCCAGTACTTC. Residues: CASSLRQPWVQETQYF.

V usage is TRBV10-1 and J usage is TRBJ2-2; possibly TRBD2 for D (6 bases). The CDR3 runs to 15 residues. V lost 4 bases to trimming and J lost 2 bases, with 11 bases between them. CDR1 and CDR2 (germline): WNHNN, SYGVQD (reference sequence). CDR3 region: CASSGGDFNTGELFF. As DNA, the CDR3 is TGCGCCAGCAGTGGCGGGGACTTTAACACCGGGGAGCTGTTTTTT.

This chain uses TRBV5-1 with TRBJ2-3; 12 nucleotides align to TRBD2. The CDR3 is made up of 16 amino acids. CDR1 is SGHRS and CDR2 is YFSETQ in the germline V gene. J was trimmed by 3 bases and V by 4 bases; bases with no gene match: 6. The CDR3 protein is CASSIGLAGRTDTQYF. The CDR3, as DNA: TGCGCCAGCAGCATTGGACTAGCGGGAAGAACAGATACGCAGTATTTT.

The rearrangement joins TRBV29-1 to TRBJ1-3; D is unclear. In germline, CDR1 is SQVTM, CDR2 ANQGSEA. CDR3 length: 11 residues. With 3 bases removed from V and 4 bases from J, the gap between germline ends came to 4 bases. In nucleotides, the CDR3 is TGCAGCGTTGAGAGGGGAAACACCATATATTTT. This gives the protein CSVERGNTIYF.

The CDR3 loop is CSAVAGETQYF. The DNA for the CDR3 is TGCAGTGCTGTAGCGGGGGAGACCCAGTACTTC. This chain uses TRBV20-1 with TRBJ2-5; 8 bases line up with TRBD2. The CDR3 is made up of 11 amino acids. Germline CDR1 DFQATT, CDR2 SNEGSKA (reference sequence). Losses at the gene ends were 5 bases for V and 5 bases for J; bases not matched to a gene: 1.

This chain joins TRBV10-1 and TRBJ2-2; D gene uncertain. V shed 7 bases and J shed 0 bases, with 3 bases lying between them. Germline V gene data show CDR1 as WNHNN and CDR2 as SYGVQD (reference sequence). The CDR3 contains 12 residues. The CDR3: CASISNTGELFF. The CDR3 DNA reads TGCGCCAGCATCTCGAACACCGGGGAGCTGTTTTTT.

For the CDR3, the DNA is TGCGCCAGCAGCCAAGACGGGAACACTGAAGCTTTCTTT. Amino acid sequence: CASSQDGNTEAFF. V is TRBV4-1 and J is TRBJ1-1; D is undetermined. This CDR3 has 13 amino acids. V was trimmed by 0 bases and J by 1 base, leaving 3 bases between them. Germline CDR1 reads MGHRA; CDR2 reads YSYEKL.

The chain has TRBV7-9 and TRBJ2-1; 9 positions match TRBD2. The CDR3 covers 19 residues. The germline gives CDR1 SEHNR, CDR2 FQNEAQ (reference sequence). V lost 1 base and J lost 1; bases outside the gene matches: 11. DNA for the CDR3: TGTGCCAGCAGCTTAGGTCTTGGTAGCGGGAGTCTGTCCTACAATGAGCAGTTCTTC. Translated, it gives CASSLGLGSGSLSYNEQFF.

A few counts support this clone. The chain couples TRBV19 to TRBJ1-1; a possible D gene is TRBD1 (6 bases). CDR1 is LNHDA and CDR2 is SQIVND in the germline V gene (reference sequence). The CDR3 extends over 15 amino acids. V was cut by 10 bases and J by 0 bases, with 18 bases left in between. The CDR3 nucleotides read TGTGCCACCCAGGACAGCCTACCTATGAACACTGAAGCTTTCTTT. It codes for CATQDSLPMNTEAFF.

This chain joins TRBV29-1 and TRBJ2-6; D may be TRBD1 (6 bases). Germline CDR1 and CDR2: SQVTM and ANQGSEA. The germline V and J ends were trimmed by 3 bases and 2 bases, with 14 bases remaining between them. This CDR3 is built from 16 residues. CDR3 amino acids: CSVEVVRGAGANVLTF. CDR3 bases: TGCAGCGTTGAGGTCGTCAGGGGTGCTGGGGCCAACGTCCTGACTTTC.

The J gene is TRBJ2-7, the V gene TRBV29-1; weak D call: TRBD2 (6 bases). The V gene lost 6 bases and the J gene lost 1 base, with 13 bases spanning the gap. Germline assignment: CDR1 SQVTM and CDR2 ANQGSEA. The CDR3 contains 13 residues. CDR3 coding DNA: TGCAGCGTAGGATTACTAGCATCCTACGAGCAGTACTTC. This gives the protein CSVGLLASYEQYF.

The chain combines TRBV5-1 with TRBJ1-1, with D possibly TRBD1 on 5 matching bases. Trimming removed 4 bases from V and 1 base from J, with 8 bases in between. The CDR3 is made up of 13 amino acids. Germline V gives CDR1 SGHRS, CDR2 YFSETQ. The CDR3 nucleotides are TGCGCCAGCAGCGACGACAGGAACACTGAAGCTTTCTTT. Translation gives CASSDDRNTEAFF. The entire variable domain, with the rest obtained from reference TRBV5-1 and TRBJ1-1, is as follows: KAGVTQTPRYLIKTRGQQVTLSCSPISGHRSVSWYQQTPGQGLQFLFEYFSETQRNKGNFPGRFSGRQFSNSRSEMNVSTLELGDSALYLCASSDDRNTEAFFGQGTRLTVV.

The V gene is TRBV14, the J gene TRBJ2-1; 11 nucleotides line up with TRBD2. Trimming cost V 1 base and J 6 bases; bases outside gene matches: 5. CDR3 size: 16 residues. Germline V CDR1 and CDR2: SGHDN, FVKESK. CDR3 nucleotide sequence: TGTGCCAGCAGCCAAGGCGGGACTAGCGGTGCCAATGAGCAGTTCTTC. This encodes CASSQGGTSGANEQFF. The full variable domain, in which reference TRBV14 and TRBJ2-1 provide the parts outside the CDR3, is EAGVTQFPSHSVIEKGQTVTLRCDPISGHDNLYWYRRVMGKEIKFLLHFVKESKQDESGMPNNRFLAERTGGTYSTLKVQPAELEDSGVYFCASSQGGTSGANEQFFGPGTRLTVL.

This clone was seen just once. This chain uses TRBV11-2 with TRBJ2-3; TRBD1 might be the D (5 bases). V was pared by 2 bases and J by 0 bases, with 12 bases between. Per the germline V gene, CDR1 is SGHAT and CDR2 is FQNNGV. The CDR3 covers 16 residues. This CDR3 reads CASSLYGAGSTDTQYF. The CDR3 nucleotides are TGTGCCAGCAGCTTATATGGGGCAGGGAGCACAGATACGCAGTATTTT.